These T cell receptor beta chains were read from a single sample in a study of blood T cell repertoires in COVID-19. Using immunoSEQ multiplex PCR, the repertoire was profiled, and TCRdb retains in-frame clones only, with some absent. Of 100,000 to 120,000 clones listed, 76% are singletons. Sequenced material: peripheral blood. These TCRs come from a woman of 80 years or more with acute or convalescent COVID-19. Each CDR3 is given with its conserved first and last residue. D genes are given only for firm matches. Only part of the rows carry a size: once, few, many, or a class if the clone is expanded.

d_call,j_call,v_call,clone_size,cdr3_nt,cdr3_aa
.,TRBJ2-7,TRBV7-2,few,TGTGCCAGCAGCTCCTCGGGGGGCGCCTACGAGCAGTACTTC,CASSSSGGAYEQYF
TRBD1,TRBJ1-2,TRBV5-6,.,TGTGCCAGCAGCTCGACAGGGGCAAACTATGGCTACACCTTC,CASSSTGANYGYTF
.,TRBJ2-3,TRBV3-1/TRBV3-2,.,TGTGCCAGCAGCCAAGCGGTAGATACGCAGTATTTT,CASSQAVDTQYF
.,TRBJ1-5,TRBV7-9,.,TGTGCCAGCAGCTTAGGAGGAGGCCAAGTCCTCAATCAGCCCCAGCATTTT,CASSLGGGQVLNQPQHF
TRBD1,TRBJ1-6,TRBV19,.,TGTGCCAGTAGGCCGCCCGGACAGGCGGACTCCTCACCCCTCCACTTT,CASRPPGQADSSPLHF
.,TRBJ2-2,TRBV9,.,TGTGCCAGCAGCGGACCGGGGGTGGACACCGGGGAGCTGTTTTTT,CASSGPGVDTGELFF
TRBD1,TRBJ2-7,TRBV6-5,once,TGTGCCAGCAGTTACCTGGGACAGGGTTCCTACGAGCAGTACTTC,CASSYLGQGSYEQYF
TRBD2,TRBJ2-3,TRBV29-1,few,TGCAGCGTCGTAAGCGGGGCTACAGATACGCAGTATTTT,CSVVSGATDTQYF
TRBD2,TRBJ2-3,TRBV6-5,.,TGTGCCAGCAGCCCGGCAAGGGGAGGGGATACGCAGTATTTT,CASSPARGGDTQYF
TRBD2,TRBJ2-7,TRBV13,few,TGTGCCAGCAGCTCCGAGCGGGATCTCTACGAGCAGTACTTC,CASSSERDLYEQYF
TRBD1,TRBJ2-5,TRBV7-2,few,TGTGCCAGCAGCTTATCCAGGGGGCTTTTGGAGACCCAGTACTTC,CASSLSRGLLETQYF
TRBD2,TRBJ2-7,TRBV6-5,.,TGTGCCAGCAGCTACCGGGGGGGCTATAGCTCCTACGAGCAGTACTTC,CASSYRGGYSSYEQYF
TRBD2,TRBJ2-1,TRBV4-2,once,TGTGCCAGCAGCCTCGTGCTAGCGGGGGGACCTAGAAATGAGCAGTTCTTC,CASSLVLAGGPRNEQFF
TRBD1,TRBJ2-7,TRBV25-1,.,TGTGCCAGCGGAGGACAGGGAATGGGGCAGTACTTC,CASGGQGMGQYF
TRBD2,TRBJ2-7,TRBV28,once,TGTGCCAGCACTGTGGGACTAGCGGGAGGGAACTCCTACGAGCAGTACTTC,CASTVGLAGGNSYEQYF
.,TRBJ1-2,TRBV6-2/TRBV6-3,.,TGTGCCAGCAGTTACAGAACTCAGGGTGCCGGCTACACCTTC,CASSYRTQGAGYTF
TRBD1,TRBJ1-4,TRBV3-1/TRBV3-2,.,TGTGCCAGCAGCCAAGAACAGGGGAGTGAAAAACTGTTTTTT,CASSQEQGSEKLFF